This T cell receptor beta chain was sequenced in a study of shared clonotypes between healthy human individuals. Study information: Donors had three CD4 naive, three CD4 memory, two CD8 naive and one CD8 memory plate apiece.

Trimming pared 4 bases from V and 3 bases from J, leaving 19 bases between. Germline-derived CDR1 and CDR2 are MNHNS and SASEGT. The CDR3 runs 16 residues. Naive CD8 populations comprised CD45RO-negative cells positively selected for CCR7, excluding terminally differentiated effector memory CD45RA+ cells. Replicate PCRs from sorted subsets contained around 190 ng DNA, which is some 30,000 T cell genomes. Libraries were prepared by immunoSEQ multiplex PCR; TCRdb keeps only in-frame clonotypes and omits some of them. Found here are some 1,900,000 clones, approximately 94% of them singletons; the top ten hold under 1.5%.

The chain links TRBV6-1 to TRBJ2-7, with D unresolved. Sequencing used naive CD8+ T cells sorted from blood. This clonotype originated in a man between 18 and 29 years old in good health. CDR3 sequence: CASSGRGKDGHYEQYF. CDR3 DNA: TGTGCCAGCAGTGGAAGAGGAAAGGACGGGCACTACGAGCAGTACTTC.